This T cell receptor beta chain was profiled in a study of immune cell composition in non-small cell lung cancer. Overall study context: Lung adenocarcinoma or squamous carcinoma made up most tumours. Broader study findings: In adenocarcinoma, maximal tumour-associated clone frequency tracked TIL tumour reactivity.

The repertoire was sequenced with immunoSEQ multiplex PCR; TCRdb's copy has only in-frame clones and lacks some. The sample shows about 6,600 clones, about 74% of them seen only once. Per germline, CDR1 MNHEY and CDR2 SVGAGI. J was trimmed by 3 bases and V by 2 bases; bases with no gene match: 2. The CDR3 contains 14 residues. A word on this clone: Its antigen remains unknown.

Normal lung was taken at the farthest possible site, at least 3 cm from tumour. Template was genomic DNA from frozen, unsorted single-cell suspensions. This clonotype was obtained from a human donor with non-small cell lung cancer. The V and J genes are TRBV6-5 and TRBJ2-7; 9 bases are a match to TRBD1. Sequences were obtained from non-adjacent lung tissue. In nucleotides, the CDR3 is TGTGCCAGCAGTTACGGGACAGGGTACTACGAGCAGTACTTC. It encodes CASSYGTGYYEQYF.